These 24 T cell receptor beta chains came from one sample sequenced in a study of blood T cell repertoires in COVID-19. This table comes from immunoSEQ multiplex PCR, and its TCRdb copy is limited to in-frame clones, with some not included. Counted here are under 250,000 clones, 70% to 85% occurring once; the ten biggest clones make up approximately 1.2%. Sequenced material: PBMCs or T cells enriched from blood (not recorded which). Source of these receptors: a woman between 40 and 55 years old with acute COVID-19.

CDR3 bases: TGCGCCAGCAGCTTGGTGACAGGGGGCAGCCCGCTCTCTGGGGCCAACGTCCTGACTTTC. This sequence encodes CASSLVTGGSPLSGANVLTF. The chain uses TRBV5-1 and TRBJ2-6, with 10 bases aligning to TRBD1. Trimming cost V 0 bases and J 0 bases; bases outside gene matches: 9. The CDR3 consists of 20 residues. In germline, CDR1 is SGHRS, CDR2 YFSETQ.

This clone has a handful of counts. The rearrangement uses TRBV6-2 or TRBV6-3 and TRBJ2-1; perhaps TRBD2 as D (5 bases). The CDR3 contains 15 residues. Germline V gene sequence: CDR1 MNHEY, CDR2 SVGEGT. Trimming stripped 1 base from V and 4 bases from J, with 11 bases between. The CDR3 sequence is CASSYWAGQYNEQFF. For the CDR3, the DNA is TGTGCCAGCAGTTACTGGGCGGGTCAGTACAATGAGCAGTTCTTC.

This clone was seen more than once but under ten times. The chain recombines TRBV3-1 (or the pseudogene TRBV3-2) with TRBJ1-5, with TRBD1 matching over 7 bases. Trimming cost V 4 bases and J 5 bases; bases outside gene matches: 5. Per germline, CDR1 LGHDT and CDR2 YNNKEL (reference sequence). The CDR3 has 14 amino acids. This chain's CDR3 is CASSRDRVDQPQHF. Here the CDR3 DNA reads TGTGCCAGCAGCCGAGACAGGGTAGATCAGCCCCAGCATTTT.

The chain combines TRBV3-1 (or the pseudogene TRBV3-2) with TRBJ1-1; 8 bases map to TRBD1. This CDR3 has 15 amino acids. CDR1 is LGHDT, CDR2 YNNKEL, per germline (reference sequence). The trim removed 1 base at V and 5 bases at J, leaving 6 bases unmatched. The DNA of the CDR3 is TGTGCCAGCAGCCAAGGAGACAGGGGAAGGACTGAAGCTTTCTTT. Amino acids: CASSQGDRGRTEAFF.

This clone was counted only a few times. The V and J genes are TRBV18 and TRBJ2-1; 11 bases are a match to TRBD2. The CDR3 extends over 18 amino acids. Germline assignment: CDR1 KGHSH and CDR2 LQKENI. V lost 4 bases to trimming and J lost 8 bases; unmatched junction nucleotides: 16. CDR3 sequence: CASSQPGTSGGGEYEQFF. As DNA, the CDR3 is TGTGCCAGCTCACAGCCCGGGACTAGCGGAGGCGGGGAGTATGAGCAGTTCTTC. Full variable domain (remainder filled in from reference TRBV18 and TRBJ2-1): NAGVMQNPRHLVRRRGQEARLRCSPMKGHSHVYWYRQLPEEGLKFMVYLQKENIIDESGMPKERFSAEFPKEGPSILRIQQVVRGDSAAYFCASSQPGTSGGGEYEQFFGPGTRLTVL.

CDR3 region: CASSLVGHNSYEQYF. The CDR3 nucleotides are TGTGCCAGCAGCTTGGTGGGCCATAACTCCTACGAGCAGTACTTC. The chain couples TRBV5-5 to TRBJ2-7, with D uncertain. Germline values: CDR1 SGHKS, CDR2 YYEKEE (reference sequence). V was trimmed by 0 bases and J by 0 bases, leaving 10 bases between them. The CDR3 is 15 amino acids.

The chain couples TRBV9 to TRBJ2-1; 9 bases fit TRBD2. In germline, CDR1 is SGDLS, CDR2 YYNGEE. J was trimmed by 1 base and V by 0 bases; bases with no gene match: 8. The CDR3 has 18 residues. The CDR3 protein is CASSVVAGGPRSYNEQFF. The CDR3, as DNA: TGTGCCAGCAGCGTAGTGGCGGGAGGGCCGAGATCCTACAATGAGCAGTTCTTC.

This chain links TRBV5-1 with TRBJ1-6, with 7 bases identical to TRBD1. The CDR3 is 15 amino acids. Germline values: CDR1 SGHRS, CDR2 YFSETQ. The junction had 7 bases not matched to a gene; V was cut back by 4 bases and J by 6 bases. The CDR3 nucleotides are TGCGCCAGCAGCCCTGGGACAGCCTTTAATTCACCCCTCCACTTT. This translates into CASSPGTAFNSPLHF.

The gene calls are TRBV28 and TRBJ2-7, with TRBD1 matching over 7 bases. Germline CDR1 and CDR2: MDHEN and SYDVKM. The trim removed 2 bases at V and 3 bases at J, leaving 4 bases unmatched. This CDR3 contains 14 residues. The CDR3 spells CASSLRGQVYEQYF. CDR3 nucleotides: TGTGCCAGCAGTTTACGCGGACAGGTCTACGAGCAGTACTTC.

J is TRBJ2-7 and V is TRBV28; a possible D gene is TRBD1 (6 bases). V was trimmed by 3 bases and J by 2 bases, leaving 11 bases between them. CDR1 is MDHEN, CDR2 SYDVKM, per germline. The CDR3 spans 14 residues. The CDR3 sequence: CASSFRGRTYEQYF. The CDR3, as DNA: TGTGCCAGCAGTTTCAGGGGACGCACCTACGAGCAGTACTTC.

The chain employs TRBV19 and TRBJ1-2; 8 nucleotides align to TRBD1. Trimming removed 5 bases from V and 8 bases from J; junction bases left unmatched: 10. The CDR3 is 14 residues long. Looked up from germline, CDR1 is LNHDA and CDR2 is SQIVND (reference sequence). The CDR3, as DNA: TGTGCCAGTAGTCCCGGGACAGGCTCATTAGGCTACACCTTC. This encodes CASSPGTGSLGYTF.

CDR3 protein: CASSIRRGLAGGYRDEQFF. CDR3 nucleotides: TGTGCCAGTAGTATCCGTAGGGGACTAGCGGGGGGGTATCGAGATGAGCAGTTCTTC. The chain carries TRBV19 and TRBJ2-1; 16 bases agree with TRBD2. The CDR3 has 19 residues. CDR1 LNHDA and CDR2 SQIVND come from the germline V gene (reference sequence). V shed 3 bases, J shed 8 bases, and the junction held 13 bases outside the gene matches.

V and J are TRBV7-9 and TRBJ1-2, with 7 bases that match TRBD1. The CDR3 has 18 amino acids. Unmatched junction bases numbered 23, after V lost 5 bases and J lost 8 bases. Germline CDR1 and CDR2: SEHNR and FQNEAQ (reference sequence). CDR3 sequence reads: CASSDIYGQDLLVGGYTF. Here the CDR3 DNA reads TGTGCCAGCAGCGATATTTACGGACAGGACCTGCTAGTGGGAGGCTACACCTTC.

The rearrangement uses TRBV6-5 and TRBJ2-4; 7 nucleotides agree with TRBD2. Germline CDR1 MNHEY, CDR2 SVGAGI. V dropped 9 bases and J dropped 9; count of bases not matched to a gene: 2. The CDR3 is 10 residues long. The CDR3 DNA sequence: TGTGCCAGTGGGGAGGGCATTCAGTACTTC. Encoded protein: CASGEGIQYF.

Turning to this clone: At one of its ends the junction is not consistent with the germline gene, which may arise from a read error. This same CDR3 is encoded by further DNA sequences in the sample. This chain joins TRBV18 and TRBJ1-5; 7 bases are shared with TRBD1. Per the germline V gene, CDR1 is KGHSH and CDR2 is LQKENI. The CDR3 is made up of 14 amino acids. CDR3 sequence (DNA): TGTGCCAGCTCGCCACAGGGGTCCAATCAGCCCCAGCATTTT. Residues: CASSPQGSNQPQHF.

The chain recombines TRBV18 with TRBJ2-7, with TRBD2 as a possible D gene (6 bases). Looked up from germline, CDR1 is KGHSH and CDR2 is LQKENI. Trimming took off 2 bases at V and 3 bases at J, with 17 bases between the two ends. The CDR3 has 16 residues. This chain's CDR3 is CASSPRATGVYYEQYF. The CDR3 DNA sequence: TGTGCCAGCTCACCAAGGGCGACGGGAGTTTACTACGAGCAGTACTTC.

The rearrangement links TRBV24-1 to TRBJ2-1; D might be TRBD2 (6 bases). Trimming shortened V by 6 bases and J by 9 bases, and 20 bases separated the two germline ends. Germline V CDR1 and CDR2: KGHDR, SFDVKD. CDR3 length: 15 residues. The CDR3 DNA is TGTGCCACCAGTCCCGGGACTTGGCTAGGAGGTGAGCAGTTCTTC. This sequence encodes CATSPGTWLGGEQFF.

This chain links TRBV6-2 or TRBV6-3 with TRBJ1-1; possible D gene TRBD1, 5 bases. Germline V CDR1 and CDR2: MNHEY, SVGEGT. This CDR3 spans 13 amino acids. The germline V and J ends were trimmed by 2 bases and 8 bases, with 12 bases remaining between them. The CDR3 DNA sequence: TGTGCCAGCAGTTACGGGGCAGTGGGAGAAGCTTTCTTT. It is translated as CASSYGAVGEAFF.

The rearrangement links TRBV6-5 to TRBJ1-5, with D hard to call. CDR3 length equals 14 residues. With 6 bases removed from V and 2 bases from J, the gap between germline ends came to 11 bases. CDR1 and CDR2 from the germline V gene are MNHEY and SVGAGI. CDR3 sequence reads: CASSTLPGNQPQHF. Here the CDR3 DNA reads TGTGCCAGCAGCACCCTCCCGGGCAATCAGCCCCAGCATTTT.

The genes are TRBV5-1 and TRBJ2-5; 11 positions agree with TRBD2. With V trimmed by 6 bases and J by 0 bases, 13 bases remained unmatched. This CDR3 has 18 residues. Germline V CDR1 and CDR2: SGHRS, YFSETQ. The CDR3 spells CASTQTSGGAPYQETQYF. In DNA, the CDR3 is TGCGCCAGCACACAAACTAGCGGGGGAGCTCCCTACCAAGAGACCCAGTACTTC.

The chain has TRBV16 and TRBJ1-2; 8 nucleotides line up with TRBD1. Germline CDR1 reads KGHSY; CDR2 reads FQNENV. The CDR3 is 15 amino acids. J lost 4 bases, V lost 2 bases, and 6 bases had no gene match. DNA for the CDR3: TGTGCCAGCAGCCAAGCCAGGGGGCGCAGCTATGGCTACACCTTC. Amino acids: CASSQARGRSYGYTF.

V and J are TRBV6-5 and TRBJ2-7; 7 bases line up with TRBD1. With 6 bases clipped from V and 0 bases from J, the junction kept 2 bases outside the gene matches. The length of the CDR3 is 13 residues. Looked up from germline, CDR1 is MNHEY and CDR2 is SVGAGI. CDR3 loop: CASRAGGSYEQYF. The CDR3 region has the DNA TGTGCCAGCAGGGCAGGGGGCTCCTACGAGCAGTACTTC.

The chain employs TRBV7-3 and TRBJ2-3, with TRBD2 as a possible D gene (5 bases). CDR1 SGHTA and CDR2 FQGTGA come from the germline V gene. The CDR3 contains 14 residues. Trimming left V 5 bases short and J 2 bases short, with 11 bases between. The CDR3 sequence is CASSLSDHTDTQYF. For the CDR3, the DNA is TGTGCCAGCAGCCTTAGCGACCACACAGATACGCAGTATTTT.

The table lists this clone with a few counts. V gene TRBV29-1 combines with J gene TRBJ2-2; D is unclear. Germline CDR1 reads SQVTM; CDR2 reads ANQGSEA. V was shortened by 4 bases and J by 0 bases, with 9 bases between the two germline ends. This CDR3 has 14 amino acids. CDR3: CSVAGETNTGELFF. For the CDR3, the DNA is TGCAGCGTTGCCGGAGAAACGAACACCGGGGAGCTGTTTTTT.